This T cell receptor (beta chain) was recovered during a study of blood T cell repertoires in COVID-19. Study details: Some COVID-19 samples were acute and others convalescent; all came from the United States, Italy and Spain. Nucleic acid was either cDNA or gDNA, and it came from T cells, B-cell-depleted T cells, or PBMCs.

Original processing notes: Using reference gene primer amplification, nucleated cell counts were estimated. Sequencing was performed with immunoSEQ multiplex PCR; in TCRdb, only in-frame clones are kept and a portion is missing. Clone size and the V and J calls come from that table; the DNA yielded D and trimming. The data contain a few hundred thousand clones, about four fifths of them singletons. Germline CDR1 KGHDR, CDR2 SFDVKD. The CDR3 totals 15 residues. V was clipped by 7 bases and J by 7 bases, with 19 bases between them. The specimen sequenced was peripheral blood. This clonotype originated in a woman aged 18-30 years with acute or convalescent COVID-19. The genes are TRBV24-1 and TRBJ2-1, with D possibly being TRBD1 (6 bases). The CDR3 sequence: CATRGGQTLRNEQFF. The CDR3 nucleotides are TGTGCCACCAGAGGGGGACAAACCCTACGAAATGAGCAGTTCTTC.